The clone carrying this T cell receptor (beta chain) came up a few times. These data are taken from a study of T cells after yellow fever vaccination. MiXCR, applied by TCRdb to the 5' RACE reads, yields one record per CDR3 protein. The sample lists around 500,000 distinct CDR3 sequences; less than 25% were seen once. The CDR3 spans 13 residues. The V gene lost 7 bases and the J gene lost 0 bases, with 9 bases spanning the gap. The chain uses TRBV12-3 or TRBV12-4 and TRBJ1-2; D ambiguous. The TCR was taken from a man aged 18 to 29 who received the YFV17D yellow fever vaccine. This material consisted of PBMCs, taken roughly 20 days after the first yellow fever vaccination. CDR3 sequence: CASTPLANYGYTF. The CDR3 bases are TGTGCCAGCACCCCTCTCGCTAACTATGGCTACACCTTC.